This entry concerns a single TCR beta chain. The data belong to a study of T cell responses to AZD1222 COVID-19 vaccine. Germline assignment: CDR1 SGHRS and CDR2 YFSETQ. The CDR3 contains 15 residues. V was shortened by 0 bases and J by 9 bases, with 18 bases between the two germline ends. The protocol was immunoSEQ multiplex PCR, while the TCRdb copy is restricted to in-frame clones and leaves out a portion. The sample has approximately 110,000 clones; more than 80% are singletons. This sequence originates from an adult who received the AZD1222 COVID-19 vaccine. The gene calls are TRBV5-1 and TRBJ1-1, with D possibly TRBD1 on 5 matching bases. The source material was peripheral blood, sampled 28 days after the second AZD1222 dose. The CDR3 DNA follows: TGCGCCAGCAGCTTGGCCGATATCTCCGAGGGGAAAGCTTTCTTT. This sequence encodes CASSLADISEGKAFF. Filled out from reference TRBV5-1 and TRBJ1-1, the complete variable domain reads KAGVTQTPRYLIKTRGQQVTLSCSPISGHRSVSWYQQTPGQGLQFLFEYFSETQRNKGNFPGRFSGRQFSNSRSEMNVSTLELGDSALYLCASSLADISEGKAFFGQGTRLTVV.